These 19 T cell receptor beta chains were sequenced from one sample in a study of T-cell memory formation after mild COVID-19. TCRdb re-called the 5' RACE reads with MiXCR, one entry per CDR3 protein. The sample gives about 130,000 distinct CDR3 sequences, 15% to 20% of which show up once; over 11% is in the top ten. The sample taken for sequencing was PBMCs or a T cell subset sorted from them (not recorded which). The receptors shown here come from an adult woman who had mild COVID-19 (a few samples of this study predate the infection). Cell type and time point are not known.

This clonotype showed up just a few times. The rearrangement links TRBV5-1 to TRBJ2-3; D unclear. The CDR3 is 13 amino acids. Germline CDR1 is SGHRS and CDR2 is YFSETQ. V gave up 0 bases and J gave up 6 bases, with 8 bases separating them. CDR3: CASSLGGFDTQYF. The CDR3 region has the DNA TGCGCCAGCAGCTTGGGGGGATTTGATACGCAGTATTTT.

This clonotype has a single count. The V and J genes are TRBV20-1 and TRBJ2-3, with 13 bases lining up with TRBD2. The CDR3 consists of 19 residues. Germline CDR1 and CDR2: DFQATT and SNEGSKA (reference sequence). V dropped 0 bases and J dropped 2; count of bases not matched to a gene: 11. CDR3 loop: CSARDPIRLAGGTTDTQYF. DNA for the CDR3: TGCAGTGCTAGAGATCCGATCAGACTAGCGGGAGGAACCACAGATACGCAGTATTTT.

V is TRBV3-1 and J is TRBJ2-7; 11 nucleotides agree with TRBD2. The CDR3 consists of 13 residues. Per the germline V gene, CDR1 is LGHDT and CDR2 is YNNKEL (reference sequence). The V and J ends lost 5 bases and 6 bases, in that order; junction bases with no gene match: 3. The DNA for the CDR3 is TGTGCCAGCAGCGCTAGCGGGAGGTCCGAGCAGTACTTC. Translating gives CASSASGRSEQYF.

This clonotype came up a few times. This CDR3 is CASSWDNSYEQYF. The CDR3 DNA follows: TGTGCCAGCAGTTGGGACAACTCCTACGAGCAGTACTTC. This chain joins TRBV12-3 or TRBV12-4 and TRBJ2-7; TRBD1 might be the D (6 bases). The V and J ends lost 4 bases and 0 bases respectively, with 7 bases between them. This CDR3 region has 13 residues.

This clonotype came up many times. The chain has TRBV21-1 and TRBJ2-2. TRBV21-1 is labeled a pseudogene. The CDR3 has 13 amino acids. DNA of the CDR3: TGTGCCAGCAGCACAGGGGACACCGGGGAGCTGTTTTTT. It translates to CASSTGDTGELFF.

The V and J genes are TRBV2 and TRBJ2-1, with D unresolved. V gave up 7 bases and J gave up 7 bases, with 14 bases separating them. Germline CDR1 is SNHLY and CDR2 is FYNNEI. The CDR3 runs 13 residues. CDR3 protein: CASKLELGNEQFF. The CDR3 DNA reads as TGTGCCAGCAAATTGGAGTTGGGAAATGAGCAGTTCTTC. Combining the CDR3 with reference TRBV2 and TRBJ2-1 gives the whole variable domain EPEVTQTPSHQVTQMGQEVILRCVPISNHLYFYWYRQILGQKVEFLVSFYNNEISEKSEIFDDQFSVERPDGSNFTLKIRSTKLEDSAMYFCASKLELGNEQFFGPGTRLTVL.

The chain recombines TRBV9 with TRBJ2-7, with a possible D match to TRBD2 (5 bases). The CDR3 is made up of 14 amino acids. CDR1 is SGDLS and CDR2 is YYNGEE in the germline V gene. Trimming cost V 0 bases and J 3 bases, with 10 bases left between them. The chain's CDR3 is CASSVVEGSYEQYF. DNA for the CDR3: TGTGCCAGCAGCGTAGTTGAGGGCAGCTACGAGCAGTACTTC.

This clonotype has only one observation. This rearrangement joins TRBV3-1 to TRBJ1-1; TRBD1 aligns across 7 bases. CDR3 length: 14 residues. Germline V gene data show CDR1 as LGHDT and CDR2 as YNNKEL (reference sequence). After removal of 6 bases from V and 1 base from J, the junction contained 5 bases not matched to a gene. The DNA of the CDR3 is TGTGCCAGCAGGCACAGGGGCACGAACACTGAAGCTTTCTTT. Its protein is CASRHRGTNTEAFF.

This clonotype was detected a few times. The rearrangement uses TRBV7-2 and TRBJ2-3; the match to TRBD2 covers 11 bases. This CDR3 region has 17 residues. Germline V gives CDR1 SGHTA, CDR2 FQGNSA. Trimming cost V 1 base and J 3 bases; bases outside gene matches: 6. As DNA, the CDR3 is TGTGCCAGCAGCTTAGTTGGTAGCGGGAGGGCTACAGATACGCAGTATTTT. This gives the protein CASSLVGSGRATDTQYF.

This sequence joins TRBV5-4 and TRBJ2-3, with D tentatively TRBD1 (5 bases). There are 15 residues in the CDR3. V shed 1 base and J shed 1 base, with 10 bases lying between them. The V gene's germline CDR1 is SGHNT and CDR2 YYREEE (reference sequence). CDR3 coding DNA: TGTGCCAGCAGCTTGTCAGGACAAGGCACAGATACGCAGTATTTT. This translates into CASSLSGQGTDTQYF.

This clonotype occurred once. The chain combines TRBV7-7 with TRBJ2-1; the match to TRBD2 covers 7 bases. With V trimmed by 5 bases and J by 5 bases, 9 bases remained unmatched. Germline V lookup: CDR1 SSHAT, CDR2 FNYEAQ (reference sequence). The length of the CDR3 is 15 residues. The CDR3 loop reads CASSPLSGWDNEQFF. The DNA for the CDR3 is TGTGCCAGCAGCCCCCTTAGCGGGTGGGACAATGAGCAGTTCTTC.

The genes are TRBV15 and TRBJ2-1, with D tentatively TRBD1 (5 bases). The germline gives CDR1 LNHNV, CDR2 YYDKDF (reference sequence). The CDR3 totals 15 residues. Trimming stripped 1 base from V and 8 bases from J, with 15 bases between. Here the CDR3 reads CATSRVMAGQHEQFF. For the CDR3, the DNA is TGTGCCACCAGCAGAGTAATGGCAGGGCAGCATGAGCAGTTCTTC.

V gene TRBV12-3 or TRBV12-4 combines with J gene TRBJ2-3, with D perhaps TRBD2 (6 bases). V gave up 1 base and J gave up 0 bases, with 11 bases separating them. This CDR3 contains 16 residues. CDR3 region: CASSLGGTGSTDTQYF. The CDR3 DNA is TGTGCCAGCAGTTTAGGGGGGACTGGGAGCACAGATACGCAGTATTTT.

This clonotype was observed a handful of times. V is TRBV24-1 and J is TRBJ2-1; D possibly corresponds to TRBD1 (5 bases). Germline CDR1 and CDR2: KGHDR and SFDVKD. With 3 bases removed from V and 6 bases from J, the gap between germline ends came to 11 bases. The CDR3 length is 14 residues. The CDR3: CATSDASQGNEQFF. As DNA, the CDR3 is TGTGCCACCAGTGATGCATCCCAGGGCAATGAGCAGTTCTTC.

This clonotype was observed a single time. The rearrangement joins TRBV4-1 to TRBJ2-1; D unclear. V was pared by 3 bases and J by 4 bases, with 7 bases between. This CDR3 is built from 13 residues. Germline lookup yields CDR1 MGHRA and CDR2 YSYEKL. The CDR3, as DNA: TGCGCCAGCAGCCACCCCCTATACAATGAGCAGTTCTTC. This gives the protein CASSHPLYNEQFF.

This clonotype was counted between two and nine times. J is TRBJ1-5 and V is TRBV29-1, with D tentatively TRBD1 (5 bases). The CDR3 sequence is 13 residues long. Germline-derived CDR1 and CDR2 are SQVTM and ANQGSEA. The ends were cut back, 4 bases at V and 2 bases at J, with 9 bases in the middle. The CDR3 is CSVVGVGNQPQHF. CDR3 DNA: TGCAGCGTTGTAGGGGTAGGCAATCAGCCCCAGCATTTT.

This clonotype was seen many times. The chain joins TRBV5-1 to TRBJ1-1, with TRBD1 as a possible D gene (5 bases). Germline assignment: CDR1 SGHRS and CDR2 YFSETQ. The CDR3 sequence is 16 residues long. Trimming removed 4 bases from V and 0 bases from J, with 16 bases in between. CDR3 bases: TGCGCCAGCAGCCTCCAGGGTAGGAGCATGAACACTGAAGCTTTCTTT. It encodes CASSLQGRSMNTEAFF.

This clonotype was detected only a few times. This chain connects TRBV5-4 to TRBJ1-1, with TRBD1 identical over 9 bases. This CDR3 comprises 16 residues. The germline V gene encodes CDR1 SGHNT and CDR2 YYREEE (reference sequence). J lost 4 bases, V lost 3 bases, and 10 bases had no gene match. CDR3 protein: CASSSVPGTGPTEAFF. The CDR3 nucleotides are TGTGCCAGCAGCTCCGTCCCGGGGACAGGGCCCACTGAAGCTTTCTTT. Combining the CDR3 with reference TRBV5-4 and TRBJ1-1 gives the whole variable domain ETGVTQSPTHLIKTRGQQVTLRCSSQSGHNTVSWYQQALGQGPQFIFQYYREEENGRGNFPPRFSGLQFPNYSSELNVNALELDDSALYLCASSSVPGTGPTEAFFGQGTRLTVV.

The chain employs TRBV15 and TRBJ2-7; weak D call: TRBD2 (6 bases). The CDR3 loop spans 17 amino acids. The V end lost 3 bases, the J end lost 2 bases, and 20 bases lay between the germline ends. From germline, CDR1 is LNHNV and CDR2 YYDKDF (reference sequence). CDR3 loop: CATSSYSSSGGTYEQYF. Written as DNA, the CDR3 is TGTGCCACCAGCAGTTATTCCTCCAGTGGGGGGACCTACGAGCAGTACTTC.